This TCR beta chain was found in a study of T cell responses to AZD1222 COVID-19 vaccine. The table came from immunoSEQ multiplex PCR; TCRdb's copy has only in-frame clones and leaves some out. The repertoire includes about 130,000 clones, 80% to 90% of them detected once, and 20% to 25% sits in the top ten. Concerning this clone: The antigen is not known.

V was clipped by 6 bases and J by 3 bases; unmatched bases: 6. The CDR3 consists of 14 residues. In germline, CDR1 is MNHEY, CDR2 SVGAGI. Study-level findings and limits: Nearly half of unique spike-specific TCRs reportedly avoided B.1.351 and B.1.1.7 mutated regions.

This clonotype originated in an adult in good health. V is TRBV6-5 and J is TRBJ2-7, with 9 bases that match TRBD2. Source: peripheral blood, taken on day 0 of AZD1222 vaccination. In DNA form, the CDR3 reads TGTGCCAGCAGGACGACTAGCGGAGGCTACGAGCAGTACTTC. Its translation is CASRTTSGGYEQYF.